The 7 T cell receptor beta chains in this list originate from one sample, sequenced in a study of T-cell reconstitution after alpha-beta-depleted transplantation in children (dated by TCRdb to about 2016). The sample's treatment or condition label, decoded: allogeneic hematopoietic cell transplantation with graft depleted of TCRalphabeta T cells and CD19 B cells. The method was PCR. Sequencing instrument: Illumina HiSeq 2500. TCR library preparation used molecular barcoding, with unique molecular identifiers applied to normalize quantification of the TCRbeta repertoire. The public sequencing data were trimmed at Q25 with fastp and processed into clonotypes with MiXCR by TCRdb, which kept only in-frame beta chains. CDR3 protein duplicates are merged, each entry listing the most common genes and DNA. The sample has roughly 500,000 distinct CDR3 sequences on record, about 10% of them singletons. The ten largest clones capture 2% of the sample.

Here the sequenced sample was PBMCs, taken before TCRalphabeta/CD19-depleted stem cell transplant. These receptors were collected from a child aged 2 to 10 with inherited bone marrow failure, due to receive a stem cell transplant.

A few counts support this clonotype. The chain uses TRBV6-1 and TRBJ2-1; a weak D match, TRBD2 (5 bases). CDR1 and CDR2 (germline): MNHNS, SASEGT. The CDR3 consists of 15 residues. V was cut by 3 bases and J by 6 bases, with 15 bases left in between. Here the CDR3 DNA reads TGTGCCAGCAGTGAGGCCAGGAGGTTCGGCAATGAGCAGTTCTTC. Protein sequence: CASSEARRFGNEQFF.

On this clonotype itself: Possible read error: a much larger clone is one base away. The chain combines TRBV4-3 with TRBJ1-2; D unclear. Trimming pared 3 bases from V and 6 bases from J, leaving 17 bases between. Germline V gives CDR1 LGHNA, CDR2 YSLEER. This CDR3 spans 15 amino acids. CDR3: CASSHLSEIDNGYTF. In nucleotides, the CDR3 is TGCGCCAGCAGCCATCTCTCGGAGATAGACAATGGCTACACCTTC.

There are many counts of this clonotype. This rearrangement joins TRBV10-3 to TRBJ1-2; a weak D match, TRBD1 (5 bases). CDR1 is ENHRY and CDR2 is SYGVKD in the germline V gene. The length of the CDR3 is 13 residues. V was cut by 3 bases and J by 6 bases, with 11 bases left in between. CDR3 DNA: TGTGCCATCAGTGATACCGGCAGGGATGGCTACACCTTC. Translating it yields CAISDTGRDGYTF.

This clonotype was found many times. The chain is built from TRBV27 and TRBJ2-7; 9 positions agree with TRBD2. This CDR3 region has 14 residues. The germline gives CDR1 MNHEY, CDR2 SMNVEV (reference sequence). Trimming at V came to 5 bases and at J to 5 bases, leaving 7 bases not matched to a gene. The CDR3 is CASSGTSLIHEQYF. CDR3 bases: TGTGCCAGCAGTGGGACTAGCCTCATCCACGAGCAGTACTTC.

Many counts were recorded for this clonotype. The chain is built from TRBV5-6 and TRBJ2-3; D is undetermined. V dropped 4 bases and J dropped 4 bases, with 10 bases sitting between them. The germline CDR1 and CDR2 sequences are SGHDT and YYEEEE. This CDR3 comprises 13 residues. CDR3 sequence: CASSLPIADTQYF. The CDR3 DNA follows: TGTGCCAGCAGCCTACCAATCGCAGATACGCAGTATTTT.

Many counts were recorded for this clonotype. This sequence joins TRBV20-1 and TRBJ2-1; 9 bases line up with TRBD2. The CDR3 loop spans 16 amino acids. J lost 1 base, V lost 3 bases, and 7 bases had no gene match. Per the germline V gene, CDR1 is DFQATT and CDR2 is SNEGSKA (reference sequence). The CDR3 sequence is CSASVAGDLSYNEQFF. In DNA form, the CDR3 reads TGCAGTGCTAGTGTAGCGGGAGACCTTTCCTACAATGAGCAGTTCTTC.

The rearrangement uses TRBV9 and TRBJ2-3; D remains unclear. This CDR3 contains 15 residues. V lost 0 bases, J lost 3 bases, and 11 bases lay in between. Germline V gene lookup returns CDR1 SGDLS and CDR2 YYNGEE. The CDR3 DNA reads TGTGCCAGCAGCGTAGAAGGATGGAGAACAGATACGCAGTATTTT. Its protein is CASSVEGWRTDTQYF.